Below, one T cell receptor (beta chain) is given with its context. Assay: immunoSEQ multiplex PCR; the TCRdb copy retains only in-frame clones and omits some. Among about 56,000 clones, nearly 95% were seen once, and the ten largest hold 3% to 3.5%. This entry belongs to a study of technical replicates of blood from a few donors. V shed 1 base, J shed 1 base, and the junction held 5 bases outside the gene matches. This CDR3 has 16 residues. CDR1 and CDR2 from the germline V gene are SEHNR and FQNEAQ (reference sequence). The TCR comes from a human donor in good health. Some clones in this sample may be carry-over from other donors' samples. This sequence joins TRBV7-9 and TRBJ1-2; 8 nucleotides match TRBD1. Sequences were obtained from PBMCs. The CDR3 is CASSLVRGQDNYGYTF. The CDR3 DNA follows: TGTGCCAGCAGCTTAGTCCGGGGACAGGATAACTATGGCTACACCTTC.